Presented here are 18 T cell receptor beta chains from one specimen sequenced in a study of cytomegalovirus exposure and HLA in healthy donors. The PCR made use of 60 Vbeta and 13 Jbeta primers. Method: immunoSEQ multiplex PCR; TCRdb's copy keeps in-frame clones and lacks some. This sample has around 92,000 clones; 70% to 80% occur once, and the top ten carry over 15%. Sequenced: PBMCs. The source of these receptors is a man aged 55 to 70 in good health and CMV-seropositive.

This clone has a handful of counts. The chain has TRBV2 and TRBJ1-3, with D perhaps matching TRBD1 (6 bases). Germline V gene data show CDR1 as SNHLY and CDR2 as FYNNEI. CDR3 size: 16 residues. V was shortened by 5 bases and J by 3 bases, with 17 bases between the two germline ends. The CDR3 nucleotides read TGTGCCAGCAGTCTTCAGGGGATCGGGAATGGAAACACCATATATTTT. This encodes CASSLQGIGNGNTIYF.

The rearrangement joins TRBV6-1 to TRBJ2-2; 8 nucleotides line up with TRBD1. V lost 4 bases to trimming and J lost 9 bases; unmatched junction nucleotides: 10. Germline V gene data show CDR1 as MNHNS and CDR2 as SASEGT. The CDR3 length is 15 residues. CDR3 loop: CASSGTGFSSRELFF. The CDR3, as DNA: TGTGCCAGCAGTGGGACAGGGTTTTCCTCCCGGGAGCTGTTTTTT.

This chain connects TRBV14 to TRBJ1-4; D gene uncertain. Trimming cost V 4 bases and J 5 bases, with 17 bases left between them. The V gene's germline CDR1 is SGHDN and CDR2 FVKESK. The CDR3 is 16 residues long. The DNA of the CDR3 is TGTGCCAGCAGCCTTAAGACCCCTGGCGGCAATGAAAAACTGTTTTTT. It is translated as CASSLKTPGGNEKLFF.

The chain links TRBV28 to TRBJ2-7; 7 nucleotides align to TRBD1. The ends lost 6 bases at V and 3 bases at J; junction bases unmatched: 2. Germline lookup yields CDR1 MDHEN and CDR2 SYDVKM. This CDR3 is built from 12 residues. The CDR3 reads CASSRDSYEQYF. In DNA form, the CDR3 reads TGTGCCAGCAGCAGGGACAGCTACGAGCAGTACTTC.

This clone was picked up one time. J is TRBJ2-1 and V is TRBV11-2; TRBD2 might be the D (7 bases). The CDR3 sequence is 15 residues long. Between the trimmed V and J ends, which lost 3 bases and 4 bases, there was a span of 13 bases. Per the germline V gene, CDR1 is SGHAT and CDR2 is FQNNGV. As DNA, the CDR3 is TGTGCCAGCAGCTTTGGCGGGGGCAATTACAATGAGCAGTTCTTC. As protein: CASSFGGGNYNEQFF.

The V and J genes are TRBV18 and TRBJ2-7; the D gene is possibly TRBD2 (6 bases). Looked up from germline, CDR1 is KGHSH and CDR2 is LQKENI. V gave up 8 bases and J gave up 3 bases, with 20 bases separating them. This CDR3 spans 15 amino acids. The CDR3 DNA follows: TGTGCCAGCCAAGGGTCCTCCGGGCGGGGCTACGAGCAGTACTTC. Translated, it gives CASQGSSGRGYEQYF. Drawing the rest from reference TRBV18 and TRBJ2-7, the complete variable domain is NAGVMQNPRHLVRRRGQEARLRCSPMKGHSHVYWYRQLPEEGLKFMVYLQKENIIDESGMPKERFSAEFPKEGPSILRIQQVVRGDSAAYFCASQGSSGRGYEQYFGPGTRLTVT.

The rearrangement links TRBV6-1 to TRBJ1-1; TRBD1 is a possible D gene (5 bases). Trimming cost V 9 bases and J 2 bases, with 10 bases left between them. Germline V CDR1 and CDR2: MNHNS, SASEGT. This CDR3 region has 12 residues. The CDR3: CASQQGNTEAFF. The CDR3 bases are TGTGCCAGTCAGCAGGGAAACACTGAAGCTTTCTTT.

The V gene is TRBV5-1, the J gene TRBJ2-4; possibly TRBD2 for D (5 bases). The CDR3 extends over 15 amino acids. The germline CDR1 and CDR2 sequences are SGHRS and YFSETQ. The ends were cut back, 0 bases at V and 1 base at J, with 8 bases in the middle. CDR3 sequence: CASSLDSGAKNIQYF. The CDR3 DNA reads TGCGCCAGCAGCTTGGACTCGGGGGCCAAAAACATTCAGTACTTC.

This chain links TRBV9 with TRBJ2-1; D is possibly TRBD2 (6 bases). The germline CDR1 and CDR2 sequences are SGDLS and YYNGEE. The CDR3 has 12 residues. V was pared by 1 base and J by 15 bases, with 14 bases between. The CDR3 DNA reads TGTGCCAGCAGCGTATCGGAGACTAGGCTGTTCTTC. It translates to CASSVSETRLFF. Complete variable domain (other parts from reference TRBV9 and TRBJ2-1): DSGVTQTPKHLITATGQRVTLRCSPRSGDLSVYWYQQSLDQGLQFLIQYYNGEERAKGNILERFSAQQFPDLHSELNLSSLELGDSALYFCASSVSETRLFFGPGTRLTVL.

CDR3 amino acids: CASSQDILRGLNGYTF. CDR3 coding DNA: TGTGCCAGCAGCCAAGATATCCTCAGGGGATTGAATGGCTACACCTTC. The genes are TRBV4-2 and TRBJ1-2; perhaps TRBD1 as D (6 bases). Germline values: CDR1 LGHNA, CDR2 YNFKEQ. The CDR3 has 16 amino acids. V was clipped by 0 bases and J by 6 bases, with 17 bases between them.

The chain links TRBV6-1 to TRBJ2-5; possible D gene TRBD2, 5 bases. The length of the CDR3 is 14 residues. The germline CDR1 and CDR2 sequences are MNHNS and SASEGT. Trimming removed 7 bases at V and 2 bases at J, with 14 bases between. CDR3 region: CASKRAEIQETQYF. The CDR3 DNA sequence: TGTGCCAGCAAGAGGGCGGAAATTCAAGAGACCCAGTACTTC.

This clone was detected a few times. J is TRBJ1-5 and V is TRBV19, with unresolved D. Germline CDR1 LNHDA, CDR2 SQIVND (reference sequence). Trimming left V 5 bases short and J 6 bases short, with 11 bases between. CDR3 length: 13 residues. CDR3 region: CASSQAGFQPQHF. The CDR3 DNA sequence: TGTGCCAGTAGTCAAGCAGGTTTTCAGCCCCAGCATTTT.

The CDR3: CASSPRGSSYEQYF. The CDR3 bases are TGCGCCAGCAGCCCCCGGGGGAGCTCCTACGAGCAGTACTTC. V and J are TRBV5-1 and TRBJ2-7; TRBD2 is a possible D gene (6 bases). Trimming took off 4 bases at V and 0 bases at J, with 11 bases between the two ends. The CDR3 contains 14 residues. In germline, CDR1 is SGHRS, CDR2 YFSETQ.

The chain has TRBV7-9 and TRBJ2-1; 7 nucleotides line up with TRBD2. V shed 3 bases and J 7 bases; nucleotides not matched to a gene: 12. Germline-derived CDR1 and CDR2 are SEHNR and FQNEAQ (reference sequence). The CDR3 has 16 residues. The CDR3 nucleotides read TGTGCCAGCAGCTTGCTTATGGGCGGGGGAGGAAATGAGCAGTTCTTC. Its translation: CASSLLMGGGGNEQFF.

This rearrangement joins TRBV2 to TRBJ1-5; possibly TRBD1 for D (6 bases). The CDR3 covers 14 residues. The germline V and J ends were trimmed by 1 base and 10 bases, with 14 bases remaining between them. CDR1 is SNHLY, CDR2 FYNNEI, per germline. CDR3 sequence reads: CASSEVQGTGPQHF. The DNA for the CDR3 is TGTGCCAGCAGTGAAGTCCAGGGGACCGGACCCCAGCATTTT.

This clone was picked up one time. The chain combines TRBV7-8 with TRBJ2-7; a possible D gene is TRBD1 (5 bases). This CDR3 has 18 amino acids. Deletions cut 5 bases from V and 3 bases from J, with 26 bases between. The germline V gene encodes CDR1 SGHVS and CDR2 FQNEAQ. Here the CDR3 reads CASSPTAKEHTLHYEQYF. In nucleotides, the CDR3 is TGTGCCAGCAGCCCGACAGCTAAGGAGCACACACTCCACTACGAGCAGTACTTC.

V is TRBV29-1 and J is TRBJ2-3; weak D call: TRBD1 (6 bases). The CDR3 runs to 15 residues. V was shortened by 7 bases and J by 6 bases, with 23 bases between the two germline ends. Germline V gene data show CDR1 as SQVTM and CDR2 as ANQGSEA. The chain's CDR3 is CSDGPGQRPPDTQYF. In DNA, the CDR3 is TGCAGCGATGGCCCAGGACAGCGGCCCCCGGATACGCAGTATTTT.

V and J are TRBV7-2 and TRBJ2-7, with 8 bases that match TRBD1. The CDR3 spans 15 residues. From germline, CDR1 is SGHTA and CDR2 FQGNSA. V lost 5 bases, J lost 0 bases, and 6 bases stayed unmatched. CDR3 nucleotide sequence: TGTGCCAGCAGCCGAGTTGGACAGGGCTCCTACGAGCAGTACTTC. It codes for CASSRVGQGSYEQYF.